This is a list of T cell receptor beta chains from one sample in a study of early T cells in non-severe SARS-CoV-2 infection. MiXCR, applied by TCRdb to the 5' RACE reads, yields one record per CDR3 protein. Here the sample spans about 99,000 distinct CDR3 sequences, 16% being singletons. The sample was whole blood. The receptors were sampled from an adult who was a healthcare worker with PCR-confirmed SARS-CoV-2 infection or an uninfected control (not recorded which). The CDR3 runs from the conserved cysteine through the conserved F or W. Each record gives: clone size, CDR3 length, D gene, J gene, V gene, CDR3 DNA, CDR3 protein. The D gene is left open where the match is weak. Size is stated for part of the rows, as once, few or many counts, or as a class when the clone is expanded.

>NA|13|NA|TRBJ1-2|TRBV29-1
TGCAGCGTTGTACTGCAGGAGCATTATGGCTACACCTTC
CSVVLQEHYGYTF
>few|15|TRBD2|TRBJ2-1|TRBV27
TGTGCCAGCAGTATCAGCGGGAGCTCCTACAATGAGCAGTTCTTC
CASSISGSSYNEQFF
>few|14|NA|TRBJ2-7|TRBV6-2/TRBV6-3
TGTGCCAGCAGTTACACGGTTAGCTCCTACGAGCAGTACTTC
CASSYTVSSYEQYF
>few|13|TRBD1|TRBJ1-5|TRBV18
TGTGCCAGCTCGACAGGGTTCAATCAGCCCCAGCATTTT
CASSTGFNQPQHF
>NA|13|NA|TRBJ1-5|TRBV20-1
TGCAGTGCTGCCTTGGGGGGGAATCAGCCCCAGCATTTT
CSAALGGNQPQHF
>NA|18|TRBD1|TRBJ2-7|TRBV10-3
TGTGCCATCAGCACCGGGACAGGGGATCCTCGTCGATCCTACGAGCAGTACTTC
CAISTGTGDPRRSYEQYF
>few|17|NA|TRBJ2-6|TRBV4-3
TGCGCCAGCAGCCCTACATATGTCTTCTCTGGGGCCAACGTCCTGACTTTC
CASSPTYVFSGANVLTF
>few|14|NA|TRBJ1-1|TRBV29-1
TGCAGCGCGTTCGGGGGCGGGTTTGACACTGAAGCTTTCTTT
CSAFGGGFDTEAFF
>many|13|NA|TRBJ2-3|TRBV2
TGTGCCAGCTTGGCGACTAGCACAGATACGCAGTATTTT
CASLATSTDTQYF
>NA|15|NA|TRBJ1-1|TRBV12-3/TRBV12-4
TGTGCCAGCAGCCCCCAACGGGGGAAGAACACTGAAGCTTTCTTT
CASSPQRGKNTEAFF
>NA|17|NA|TRBJ2-5|TRBV7-8
TGTGCCAGCAGCTTAGTGGGCAGATCAGCGCCGCCGGGGTCCCAGTACTTC
CASSLVGRSAPPGSQYF
>few|15|NA|TRBJ2-1|TRBV7-9
TGTGCCAGCAGCTTAGGAGGGGGGCTATACAATGAGCAGTTCTTC
CASSLGGGLYNEQFF
>NA|16|TRBD2|TRBJ2-5|TRBV13
TGTGCCAGCAGCCACCCCTCGCGGGAGGGCCGGGAGACCCAGTACTTC
CASSHPSREGRETQYF
>NA|15|NA|TRBJ2-2|TRBV28
TGTGCCAGCAGTTTATCCGGGACTTTTACCGGGGAGCTGTTTTTT
CASSLSGTFTGELFF
>few|21|TRBD2|TRBJ2-1|TRBV6-6
TGTGCCAGCAAGCCTCTAGGTCGGAGCGGGGGCCCCCTCGGTGGGGTGAATGAGCAGTTCTTC
CASKPLGRSGGPLGGVNEQFF
>many|13|TRBD2|TRBJ2-1|TRBV20-1
TGCAGTGCTAGTCCTAGCGGACAAAATGAGCAGTTCTTC
CSASPSGQNEQFF
>many|15|TRBD1|TRBJ2-1|TRBV7-7
TGTGCTAGCAGCCGAGGACAGGGGGCGTACAATGAGCAGTTCTTC
CASSRGQGAYNEQFF
>few|14|NA|TRBJ2-7|TRBV5-1
TGCGCCAGCACCGGGGCTAGCAGAAACTACGAGCAGTACTTC
CASTGASRNYEQYF
>many|14|NA|TRBJ2-7|TRBV20-1
TGCAGTGCTAGAGATATGTCGGGAGTCAACGAGCAGTACTTC
CSARDMSGVNEQYF
>few|14|TRBD1|TRBJ2-5|TRBV7-2
TGTGCCAGCAGCTTCCGGACAGGGCAAGAGACCCAGTACTTC
CASSFRTGQETQYF
>NA|12|NA|TRBJ2-7|TRBV27
TGTGCCAGCAGTTTAGGGGGGAACGAGCAGTACTTC
CASSLGGNEQYF
>few|15|TRBD1|TRBJ2-7|TRBV19
TGTGCCAGTAGTATATCGGGACAGACCGCCTACGAGCAGTACTTC
CASSISGQTAYEQYF
>many|12|NA|TRBJ2-7|TRBV2
TGTGCCAGCAGTGATCAGCCCTACGAGCAGTACTTC
CASSDQPYEQYF
>few|13|NA|TRBJ1-1|TRBV29-1
TGCAGCGCCACCGGACATGCGAACACTGAAGCTTTCTTT
CSATGHANTEAFF